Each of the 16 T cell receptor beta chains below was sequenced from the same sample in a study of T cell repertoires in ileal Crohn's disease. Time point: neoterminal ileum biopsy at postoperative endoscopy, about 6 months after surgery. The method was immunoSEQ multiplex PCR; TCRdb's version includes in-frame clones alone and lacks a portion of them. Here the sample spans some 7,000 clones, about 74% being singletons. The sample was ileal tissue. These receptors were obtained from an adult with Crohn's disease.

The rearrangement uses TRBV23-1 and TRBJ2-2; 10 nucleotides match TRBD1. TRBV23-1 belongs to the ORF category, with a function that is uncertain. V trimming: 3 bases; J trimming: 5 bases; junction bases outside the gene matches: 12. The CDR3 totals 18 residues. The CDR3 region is CASSHPLQDRGETGELFF. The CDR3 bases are TGCGCCAGCAGTCACCCTCTCCAGGACAGGGGGGAGACCGGGGAGCTGTTTTTT.

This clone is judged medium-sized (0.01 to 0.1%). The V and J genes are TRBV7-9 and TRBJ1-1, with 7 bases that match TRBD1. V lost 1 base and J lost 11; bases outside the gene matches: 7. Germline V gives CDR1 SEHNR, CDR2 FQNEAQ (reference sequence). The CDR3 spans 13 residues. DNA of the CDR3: TGTGCCAGCAGCTTAGGACAAGACAGGGTGGCTTTCTTT. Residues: CASSLGQDRVAFF.

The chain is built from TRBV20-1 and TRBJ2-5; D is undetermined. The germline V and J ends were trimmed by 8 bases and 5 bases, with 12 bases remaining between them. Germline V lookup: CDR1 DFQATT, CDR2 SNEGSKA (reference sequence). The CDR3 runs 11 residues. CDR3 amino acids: CSPSSRETQYF. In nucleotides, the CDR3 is TGCAGTCCCTCGAGTCGGGAGACCCAGTACTTC.

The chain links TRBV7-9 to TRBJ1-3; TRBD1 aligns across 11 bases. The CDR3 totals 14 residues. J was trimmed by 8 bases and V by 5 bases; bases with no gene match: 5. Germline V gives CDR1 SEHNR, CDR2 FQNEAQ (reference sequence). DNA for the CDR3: TGTGCCAGCAGCGCCCGGACAGGGGGCCACACCATATATTTT. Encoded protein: CASSARTGGHTIYF.

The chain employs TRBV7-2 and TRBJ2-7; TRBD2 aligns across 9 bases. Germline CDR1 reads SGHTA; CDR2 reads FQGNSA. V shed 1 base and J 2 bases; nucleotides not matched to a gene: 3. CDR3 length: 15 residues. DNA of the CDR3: TGTGCCAGCAGCTTAGTCGGCGGGGGGGCCTACGAGCAGTACTTC. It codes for CASSLVGGGAYEQYF.

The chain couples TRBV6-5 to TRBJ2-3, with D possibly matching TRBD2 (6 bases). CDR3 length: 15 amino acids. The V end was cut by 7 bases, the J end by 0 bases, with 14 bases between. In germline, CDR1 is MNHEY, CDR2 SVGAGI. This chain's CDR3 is CASKRGGESTDTQYF. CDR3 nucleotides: TGTGCCAGCAAAAGGGGCGGGGAGAGCACAGATACGCAGTATTTT.

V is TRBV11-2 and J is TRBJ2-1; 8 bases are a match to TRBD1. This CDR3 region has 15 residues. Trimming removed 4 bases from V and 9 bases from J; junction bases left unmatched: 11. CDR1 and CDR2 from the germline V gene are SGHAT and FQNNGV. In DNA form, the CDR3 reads TGTGCCAGCAGCTCCGGGACAGGTGGGAGTGGTGAGCAGTTCTTC. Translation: CASSSGTGGSGEQFF.

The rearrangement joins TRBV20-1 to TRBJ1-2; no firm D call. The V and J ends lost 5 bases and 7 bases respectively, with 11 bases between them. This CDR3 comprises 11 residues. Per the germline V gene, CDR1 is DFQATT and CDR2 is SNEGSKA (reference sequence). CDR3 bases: TGCAGTGCTTTGGATCAGGTTGGCTACACCTTC. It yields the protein CSALDQVGYTF.

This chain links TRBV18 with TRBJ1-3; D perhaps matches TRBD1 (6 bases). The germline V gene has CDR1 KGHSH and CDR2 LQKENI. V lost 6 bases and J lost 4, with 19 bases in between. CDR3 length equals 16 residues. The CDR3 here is CASSPAGGLSGNTIYF. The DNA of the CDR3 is TGTGCCAGCTCCCCTGCCGGGGGGCTAAGCGGAAACACCATATATTTT.

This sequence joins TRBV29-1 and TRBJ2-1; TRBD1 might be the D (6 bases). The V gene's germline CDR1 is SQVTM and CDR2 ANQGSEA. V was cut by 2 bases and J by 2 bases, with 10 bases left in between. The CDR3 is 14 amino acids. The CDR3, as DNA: TGCAGCGTTGAACAGGGGTTGACCTACAATGAGCAGTTCTTC. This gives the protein CSVEQGLTYNEQFF.

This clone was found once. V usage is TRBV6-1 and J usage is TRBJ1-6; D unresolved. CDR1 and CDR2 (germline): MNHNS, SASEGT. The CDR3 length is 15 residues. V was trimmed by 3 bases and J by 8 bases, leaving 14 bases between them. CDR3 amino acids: CASSEATPDYSPLHF. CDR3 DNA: TGTGCCAGCAGTGAGGCGACACCAGATTATTCACCCCTCCACTTT.

This CDR3 is CASSDPIPNSNQPQHF. The CDR3 region has the DNA TGTGCCAGCAGTGACCCCATACCTAATAGCAATCAGCCCCAGCATTTT. This sequence joins TRBV6-1 and TRBJ1-5; D remains ambiguous. Germline assignment: CDR1 MNHNS and CDR2 SASEGT. V dropped 3 bases and J dropped 0 bases, with 12 bases sitting between them. This CDR3 comprises 16 residues.

The CDR3 is CASSRTGEGYEQYF. The CDR3 DNA follows: TGTGCCAGCAGTAGGACAGGGGAAGGCTACGAGCAGTACTTC. The chain carries TRBV2 and TRBJ2-7, with 9 nucleotides matching TRBD1. This CDR3 comprises 14 residues. Trimming cost V 5 bases and J 3 bases; bases outside gene matches: 5. CDR1 and CDR2 (germline): SNHLY, FYNNEI.

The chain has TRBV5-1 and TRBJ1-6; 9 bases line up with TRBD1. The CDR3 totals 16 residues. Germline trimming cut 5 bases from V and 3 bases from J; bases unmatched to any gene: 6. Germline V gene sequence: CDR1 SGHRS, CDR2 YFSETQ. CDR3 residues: CASRSLDRGYNSPLHF. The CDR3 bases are TGCGCCAGCAGATCGTTGGACAGGGGCTATAATTCACCCCTCCACTTT.

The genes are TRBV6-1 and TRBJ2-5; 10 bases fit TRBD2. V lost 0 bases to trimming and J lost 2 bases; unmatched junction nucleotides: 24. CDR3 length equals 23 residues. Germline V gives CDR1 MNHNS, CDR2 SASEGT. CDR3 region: CASSEATAQRIRPSGGEQETQYF. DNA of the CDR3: TGTGCCAGCAGTGAAGCGACCGCTCAACGTATTCGGCCTAGCGGGGGAGAACAAGAGACCCAGTACTTC.

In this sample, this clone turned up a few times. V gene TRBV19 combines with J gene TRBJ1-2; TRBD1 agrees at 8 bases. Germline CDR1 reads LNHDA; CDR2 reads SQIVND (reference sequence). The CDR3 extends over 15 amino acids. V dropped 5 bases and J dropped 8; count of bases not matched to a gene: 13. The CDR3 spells CASSHLPGQAGGYTF. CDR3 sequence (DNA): TGTGCCAGTAGTCACCTTCCGGGACAGGCGGGGGGCTACACCTTC.